This is a list of T cell receptor beta chains from one sample in a study of T cells in Graves' hyperthyroidism and ophthalmopathy. TCRdb ran MiXCR on the multiplex PCR reads and lists one entry per CDR3 protein. The sample includes fewer than 450,000 distinct CDR3 sequences, 18% seen only once; the top ten take 40%. The sequenced material came from blood. These receptors were obtained from a man younger than 35 with Graves' ophthalmopathy. Both conserved end residues are part of each CDR3. D genes are given only for firm matches. Some rows mark clone size as missing; the rest say once, few, many or name a class of expanded clone.

D	V	size	J	length	CDR3	DNA
TRBD1	TRBV3-1	many	TRBJ1-5	15	CASSQDPGGDQPQHF	TGTGCCAGCAGCCAAGATCCAGGGGGGGATCAGCCCCAGCATTTT
-	TRBV29-1	many	TRBJ1-1	12	CSVVVQSTEAFF	TGCAGCGTTGTCGTTCAGTCCACCGAAGCTTTCTTT
-	TRBV3-1	many	TRBJ2-7	15	CASSHEQGASYEQYF	TGTGCCAGCAGCCATGAACAGGGCGCTTCCTACGAGCAGTACTTC
TRBD1	TRBV2	few	TRBJ2-2	17	CASSEDQGAIDTGELFF	TGTGCCAGCAGCGAGGATCAGGGGGCCATAGACACCGGGGAGCTGTTTTTT
-	TRBV2	many	TRBJ2-3	11	CASSRTDTQYF	TGTGCCAGCAGTCGGACAGATACGCAGTATTTT
TRBD1	TRBV10-3	many	TRBJ1-1	19	CAIRPGQGAAPRDNTEAFF	TGTGCCATCAGGCCGGGACAGGGGGCGGCCCCCCGGGATAACACTGAAGCTTTCTTT
TRBD1	TRBV6-1	many	TRBJ1-2	17	CASSEGTGGRGYYGYTF	TGTGCCAGCAGTGAGGGGACAGGGGGACGGGGTTACTATGGCTACACCTTC
TRBD1	TRBV5-1	many	TRBJ2-7	14	CASSPGQGYYEQYF	TGCGCCAGCAGTCCGGGACAGGGCTACTACGAGCAGTACTTC
-	TRBV15	many	TRBJ2-3	12	CATSRDRVTQYF	TGTGCCACCAGCAGAGATCGGGTTACGCAGTATTTT
-	TRBV5-5	few	TRBJ1-6	13	CASMFQYNSPLHF	TGTGCCAGCATGTTCCAGTATAATTCACCCCTCCACTTT
-	TRBV19	few	TRBJ2-7	14	CASSIVAGTYEQYF	TGTGCCAGTAGTATTGTAGCAGGGACCTACGAGCAGTACTTC
-	TRBV20-1	many	TRBJ2-3	13	CSARDSYTDTQYF	TGCAGTGCCCGGGACTCATACACAGATACGCAGTATTTT
TRBD1	TRBV7-9	-	TRBJ1-1	14	CASNLRDRGLEAFF	TGTGCCAGCAACCTCCGGGACAGGGGGCTTGAAGCTTTCTTT
-	TRBV6-1	many	TRBJ2-1	11	CAARQGNEQFF	TGTGCCGCGAGGCAGGGAAATGAGCAGTTCTTC
TRBD2	TRBV20-1	few	TRBJ2-2	17	CSARDPSGGPDTGELFF	TGCAGTGCTAGAGACCCTAGCGGGGGGCCGGACACCGGGGAGCTGTTTTTT
-	TRBV9	-	TRBJ2-7	14	CASSVGDGTYEQYF	TGTGCCAGCAGCGTAGGGGACGGGACCTACGAGCAGTACTTC
-	TRBV2	many	TRBJ1-4	12	CASNRDGEKLFF	TGTGCCAGCAACAGGGATGGTGAAAAACTGTTTTTT
TRBD2	TRBV28	many	TRBJ2-5	16	CASSTSGEGLQETQYF	TGTGCCAGCAGTACCTCGGGGGAGGGCTTGCAAGAGACCCAGTACTTC
TRBD2	TRBV12-3/TRBV12-4	many	TRBJ2-1	16	CASSLYGGASYNEQFF	TGTGCCAGCAGTTTATACGGGGGGGCATCCTACAATGAGCAGTTCTTC
-	TRBV6-2/TRBV6-3	-	TRBJ1-2	14	CASSYPGPLYGYTF	TGTGCCAGCAGTTATCCAGGTCCCCTCTATGGCTACACCTTC
-	TRBV7-8	few	TRBJ2-2	15	CASSFSGGVTGELFF	TGTGCCAGCAGCTTTTCGGGGGGCGTCACCGGGGAGCTGTTTTTT
TRBD2	TRBV12-3/TRBV12-4	few	TRBJ2-5	15	CASSTGTRGEETQYF	TGTGCCAGCAGTACCGGGACTAGAGGGGAAGAGACCCAGTACTTC
-	TRBV6-5	few	TRBJ1-1	15	CASSYSNQGATEAFF	TGTGCCAGCAGTTACTCGAATCAAGGGGCCACTGAAGCTTTCTTT
TRBD1	TRBV7-2	-	TRBJ1-1	15	CASRLDDRGKTEAFF	TGTGCCAGCAGACTCGACGACAGGGGGAAAACTGAAGCTTTCTTT
-	TRBV12-3/TRBV12-4	few	TRBJ2-5	13	CASGVITQETQYF	TGTGCCAGCGGTGTGATCACACAAGAGACCCAGTACTTC
TRBD1	TRBV15	-	TRBJ2-2	15	CATRRGQANTGELFF	TGTGCCACCAGACGCGGACAGGCGAACACCGGGGAGCTGTTTTTT
-	TRBV7-8	many	TRBJ2-7	14	CASSLSGIGYEQYF	TGTGCCAGCAGCTTATCAGGGATAGGGTACGAGCAGTACTTC
TRBD2	TRBV7-3	many	TRBJ2-1	15	CASSLASGGAGEQFF	TGTGCCAGCAGCTTAGCTAGCGGGGGGGCAGGTGAGCAGTTCTTC
TRBD2	TRBV6-2/TRBV6-3	-	TRBJ2-7	14	CASDLAGGLYEQYF	TGTGCCAGCGACTTAGCGGGGGGACTGTACGAGCAGTACTTC
-	TRBV2	many	TRBJ1-1	16	CATSTAQGRLDTEAFF	TGTGCCACCTCCACGGCCCAGGGGAGGTTGGACACTGAAGCTTTCTTT
-	TRBV10-3	-	TRBJ1-2	12	CAISDAGLAITF	TGTGCCATCAGTGATGCGGGTTTGGCAATCACCTTC
TRBD2	TRBV3-1	few	TRBJ2-4	16	CASSRIGLAAGNIQYF	TGTGCCAGCAGCCGGATTGGACTAGCGGCGGGGAACATTCAGTACTTC
-	TRBV4-1	many	TRBJ2-3	16	CASSQPRDTGTDTQYF	TGCGCCAGCAGCCAGCCCCGGGACACCGGCACAGATACGCAGTATTTT
TRBD1	TRBV27	many	TRBJ2-7	18	CASSSAGTGGSQTYEQYF	TGTGCCAGCAGTTCCGCGGGGACAGGGGGTTCCCAGACCTACGAGCAGTACTTC
-	TRBV5-8	-	TRBJ1-5	15	CASSPSAGYNQPQHF	TGTGCCAGCAGCCCGAGCGCTGGATACAATCAGCCCCAGCATTTT
-	TRBV7-9	few	TRBJ2-1	16	CASSNPEQGFGNEQFF	TGTGCCAGCAGCAACCCAGAGCAGGGATTTGGCAATGAGCAGTTCTTC
-	TRBV24-1	few	TRBJ2-5	18	CATSDSRTDFSVQETQYF	TGTGCCACCAGTGACTCCCGTACCGACTTCAGCGTCCAAGAGACCCAGTACTTC
TRBD1	TRBV28	many	TRBJ1-2	13	CASSYRDRVHYAF	TGTGCCAGCAGCTACCGGGACAGGGTCCACTACGCCTTC
-	TRBV28	few	TRBJ1-2	15	CASSPGGALLYGYTF	TGTGCCAGCAGCCCGGGCGGGGCGCTCCTCTATGGCTACACCTTC
-	TRBV12-3/TRBV12-4	many	TRBJ2-1	15	CASSPDGGSDNEQFF	TGTGCCAGCAGCCCTGATGGGGGGAGCGACAATGAGCAGTTCTTC
-	TRBV5-1	many	TRBJ1-4	15	CASSLFGQGSEKLFF	TGCGCCAGCAGCTTGTTTGGGCAGGGGAGTGAAAAACTGTTTTTT
-	TRBV7-9	many	TRBJ2-5	15	CASNLLGRNQETQYF	TGTGCCAGCAACCTACTGGGGAGGAACCAAGAGACCCAGTACTTC
-	TRBV27	many	TRBJ2-3	12	CASRTGTDTQYF	TGTGCCAGCAGGACTGGCACAGATACGCAGTATTTT
-	TRBV6-5	-	TRBJ2-3	15	CASSYYGRRADTQYF	TGTGCCAGCAGTTACTACGGTAGACGTGCAGATACGCAGTATTTT
-	TRBV12-5	-	TRBJ1-3	12	CASGGEGNTIYF	TGTGCTAGTGGTGGTGAAGGAAACACCATATATTTT
-	TRBV9	many	TRBJ1-1	15	CASSVSGFRDTEAFF	TGTGCCAGCAGCGTCTCCGGCTTTAGGGACACTGAAGCTTTCTTT
-	TRBV27	-	TRBJ2-2	14	CASSFAWAGGELFF	TGTGCCAGCAGTTTCGCGTGGGCGGGAGGGGAGCTGTTTTTT
-	TRBV2	many	TRBJ1-5	14	CASSQPDYNQPQHF	TGTGCCAGCAGCCAGCCGGACTACAATCAGCCCCAGCATTTT
-	TRBV28	many	TRBJ2-7	11	CASSLRYEQYF	TGTGCCAGCAGTTTACGGTACGAGCAGTACTTC
-	TRBV7-9	-	TRBJ1-1	11	CASSLEPRAFF	TGTGCCAGCAGCTTGGAGCCGCGGGCTTTCTTT
-	TRBV5-6	few	TRBJ1-1	15	CASSPLGPLHTEAFF	TGTGCCAGCAGCCCCCTTGGACCGTTGCACACTGAAGCTTTCTTT
-	TRBV2	many	TRBJ2-7	13	CASSDRRTYEQYF	TGTGCCAGCAGTGATCGGCGGACCTACGAGCAGTACTTC
-	TRBV6-1	-	TRBJ1-5	14	CASRDRAANQPQHF	TGTGCCAGCAGAGACCGGGCCGCCAATCAGCCCCAGCATTTT
-	TRBV29-1	-	TRBJ2-1	12	CSLGDSYNEQFF	TGCAGCCTGGGGGACTCCTACAATGAGCAGTTCTTC